The table lists the clone carrying this T cell receptor (beta chain) with a count of one. Sequencing used immunoSEQ multiplex PCR; TCRdb keeps in-frame clones, though not all of them. Here the sample spans 150,000 to 160,000 clones, more than 70% being singletons. This specimen belongs to a study of cytomegalovirus exposure and HLA in healthy donors. Study at large: Later analysis reported that the roughly 120 validation repertoires shared the platform of the approximately 670 first-cohort repertoires.

Trimming shortened V by 8 bases and J by 0 bases, and 11 bases separated the two germline ends. The V gene's germline CDR1 is MNHEY and CDR2 SMNVEV (reference sequence). The CDR3 length is 14 residues. The chain has TRBV27 and TRBJ2-1; D perhaps matches TRBD2 (5 bases). The source of this sequence is a human donor in good health. Sequenced material: PBMCs. This CDR3 is CASGLRDSYNEQFF. CDR3 nucleotides: TGTGCCAGCGGTCTGAGGGACTCCTACAATGAGCAGTTCTTC.